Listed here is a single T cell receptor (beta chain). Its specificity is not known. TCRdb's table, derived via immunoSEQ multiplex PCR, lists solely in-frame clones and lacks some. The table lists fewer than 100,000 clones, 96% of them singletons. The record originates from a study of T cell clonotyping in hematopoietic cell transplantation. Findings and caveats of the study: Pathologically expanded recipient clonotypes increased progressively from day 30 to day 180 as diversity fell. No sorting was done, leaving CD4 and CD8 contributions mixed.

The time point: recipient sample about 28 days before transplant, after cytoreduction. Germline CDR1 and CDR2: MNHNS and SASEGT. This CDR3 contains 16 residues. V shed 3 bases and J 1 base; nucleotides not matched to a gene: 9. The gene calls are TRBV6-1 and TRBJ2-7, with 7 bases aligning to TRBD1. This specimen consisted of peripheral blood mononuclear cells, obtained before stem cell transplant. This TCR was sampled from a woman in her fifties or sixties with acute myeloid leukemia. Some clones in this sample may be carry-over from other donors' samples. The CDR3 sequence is CASSEEQGSGSYEQYF. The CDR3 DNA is TGTGCCAGCAGTGAGGAACAGGGGAGTGGGTCCTACGAGCAGTACTTC.